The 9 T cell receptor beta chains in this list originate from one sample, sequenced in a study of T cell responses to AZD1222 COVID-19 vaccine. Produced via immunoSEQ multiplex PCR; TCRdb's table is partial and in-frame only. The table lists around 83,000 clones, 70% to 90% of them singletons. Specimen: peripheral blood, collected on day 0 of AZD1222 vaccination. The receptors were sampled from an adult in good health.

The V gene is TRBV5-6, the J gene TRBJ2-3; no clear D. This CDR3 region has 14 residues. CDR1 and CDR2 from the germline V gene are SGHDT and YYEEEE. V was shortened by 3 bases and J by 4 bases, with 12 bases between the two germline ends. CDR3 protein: CASSWGDEADTQYF. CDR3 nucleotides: TGTGCCAGCAGCTGGGGTGACGAAGCAGATACGCAGTATTTT.

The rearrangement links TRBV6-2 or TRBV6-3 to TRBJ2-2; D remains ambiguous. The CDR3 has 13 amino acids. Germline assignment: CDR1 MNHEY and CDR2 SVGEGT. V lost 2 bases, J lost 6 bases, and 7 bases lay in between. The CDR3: CASSYGEAGELFF. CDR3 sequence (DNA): TGTGCCAGCAGTTACGGGGAAGCCGGGGAGCTGTTTTTT.

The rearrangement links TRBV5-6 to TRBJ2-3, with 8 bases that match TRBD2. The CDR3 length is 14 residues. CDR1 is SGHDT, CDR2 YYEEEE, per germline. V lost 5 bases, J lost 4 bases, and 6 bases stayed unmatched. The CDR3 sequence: CASRLGLDSDTQYF. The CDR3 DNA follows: TGTGCCAGCAGGCTGGGACTAGATTCAGATACGCAGTATTTT.

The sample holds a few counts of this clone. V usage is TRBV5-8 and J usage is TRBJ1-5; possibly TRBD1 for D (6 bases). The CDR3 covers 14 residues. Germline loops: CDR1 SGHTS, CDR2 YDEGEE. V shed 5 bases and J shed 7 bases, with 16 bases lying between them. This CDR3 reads CASSGGRGSQPQHF. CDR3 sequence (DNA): TGTGCCAGCAGTGGGGGGCGGGGGAGCCAGCCCCAGCATTTT.

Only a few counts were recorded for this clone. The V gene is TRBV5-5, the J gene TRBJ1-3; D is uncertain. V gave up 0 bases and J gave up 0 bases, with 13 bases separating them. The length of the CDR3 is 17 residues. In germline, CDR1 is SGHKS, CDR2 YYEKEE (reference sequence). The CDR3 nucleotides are TGTGCCAGCAGCTTGGTGCAGGTCTCTAGCTCTGGAAACACCATATATTTT. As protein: CASSLVQVSSSGNTIYF.

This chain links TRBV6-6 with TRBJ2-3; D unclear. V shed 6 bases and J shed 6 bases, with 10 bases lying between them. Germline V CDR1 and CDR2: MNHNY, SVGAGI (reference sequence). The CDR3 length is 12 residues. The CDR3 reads CASRPDRDTQYF. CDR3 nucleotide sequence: TGTGCCAGCAGGCCCGATCGGGATACGCAGTATTTT.

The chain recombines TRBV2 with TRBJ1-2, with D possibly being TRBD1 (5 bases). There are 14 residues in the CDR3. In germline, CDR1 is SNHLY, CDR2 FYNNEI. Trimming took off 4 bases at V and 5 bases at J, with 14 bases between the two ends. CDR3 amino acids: CASSVQQGFYGYTF. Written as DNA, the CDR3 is TGTGCCAGCAGTGTACAGCAGGGTTTTTATGGCTACACCTTC.

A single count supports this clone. The CDR3 DNA reads TGTGCCAGCAGCTTGCCCCTCTATAATTCACCCCTCCACTTT. Translation: CASSLPLYNSPLHF. The chain couples TRBV11-2 to TRBJ1-6; no reliable D call. CDR1 and CDR2 (germline): SGHAT, FQNNGV. V was clipped by 3 bases and J by 3 bases, with 6 bases between them. CDR3 size: 14 residues.

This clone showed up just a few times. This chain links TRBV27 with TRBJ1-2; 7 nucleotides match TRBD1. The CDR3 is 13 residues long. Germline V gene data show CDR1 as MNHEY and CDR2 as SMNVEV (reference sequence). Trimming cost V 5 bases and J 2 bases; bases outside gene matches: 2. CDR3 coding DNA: TGTGCCAGCAGTCCGACAGGGAACTATGGCTACACCTTC. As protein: CASSPTGNYGYTF.